Sequencing of this T cell receptor (beta chain) was carried out in a study of cytomegalovirus exposure and HLA in healthy donors. The PCR employed 60 Vbeta primers together with 13 Jbeta primers. Using immunoSEQ multiplex PCR, the repertoire was profiled, and TCRdb retains in-frame clones only, with some absent. The sample lists more than 200,000 clones, under 80% occurring once. This CDR3 has 12 residues. Trimming removed 7 bases from V and 5 bases from J, with 11 bases in between. Germline V gene data show CDR1 as SNHLY and CDR2 as FYNNEI. The chain has TRBV2 and TRBJ2-5, with D possibly TRBD2 on 5 matching bases. The sample was PBMCs. The source of this sequence is a girl aged 2 to 9 in good health and CMV-seronegative. The CDR3 region has the DNA TGTGCCAGCATCCGGGGATGGGAGACCCAGTACTTC. Amino acids: CASIRGWETQYF.